The 16 T cell receptor beta chains below come from one sample, sequenced in a study of STAT5B mutations in CD4+ large granular lymphocyte leukemia. Assay used: immunoSEQ multiplex PCR; TCRdb lists only in-frame clones, some missing. The sample lists 30,000 to 35,000 clones, roughly 85% occurring once. Input material: CD4+ T cells from blood buffy coats. The receptors were sampled from a human donor in good health.

This clone has a single count. This chain uses TRBV7-2 with TRBJ1-1; D is unclear. The V and J ends lost 5 bases and 1 base respectively, with 8 bases between them. Germline CDR1 SGHTA, CDR2 FQGNSA. The CDR3 is 13 residues long. The CDR3 DNA sequence: TGTGCCAGCAGCGGAACACGGAACACTGAAGCTTTCTTT. It encodes CASSGTRNTEAFF.

CDR3 loop: CASTLDRGESNQPQHF. The CDR3 region has the DNA TGTGCCAGTACCCTAGACAGGGGAGAAAGCAATCAGCCCCAGCATTTT. The chain couples TRBV19 to TRBJ1-5, with 8 bases identical to TRBD1. The CDR3 is 16 amino acids. Germline V gene lookup returns CDR1 LNHDA and CDR2 SQIVND (reference sequence). V shed 7 bases, J shed 1 base, and the junction held 9 bases outside the gene matches.

The chain carries TRBV7-8 and TRBJ2-5; possible D gene TRBD1, 6 bases. The DNA end lines up better with TRBJ2-7; the J call may be wrong. In germline, CDR1 is SGHVS, CDR2 FQNEAQ. This CDR3 has 15 amino acids. CDR3 loop: CASSNSRQVGYEQYF. CDR3 DNA sequence: TGTGCCAGCAGCAACTCCAGACAGGTTGGCTACGAGCAGTACTTC.

V and J are TRBV11-3 and TRBJ2-1, with 8 nucleotides matching TRBD2. V lost 5 bases to trimming and J lost 7 bases; unmatched junction nucleotides: 4. Germline V gene data show CDR1 as SGHNT and CDR2 as YENEEA. The CDR3 extends over 13 amino acids. CDR3: CASSTASGNEQFF. For the CDR3, the DNA is TGTGCCAGCAGCACAGCTAGCGGGAATGAGCAGTTCTTC.

This clone was seen a handful of times. V gene TRBV28 combines with J gene TRBJ1-1; TRBD1 is a possible D gene (5 bases). The CDR3 is made up of 12 amino acids. Per germline, CDR1 MDHEN and CDR2 SYDVKM. Trimming removed 5 bases at V and 7 bases at J, with 11 bases between. The CDR3 spells CASSGTEVEAFF. The CDR3 coding sequence is TGTGCCAGCAGTGGGACGGAGGTTGAAGCTTTCTTT.

V usage is TRBV7-8 and J usage is TRBJ2-2; 9 bases line up with TRBD2. V lost 1 base and J lost 2; bases outside the gene matches: 2. CDR1 SGHVS and CDR2 FQNEAQ come from the germline V gene. The CDR3 is 16 amino acids. The CDR3 region is CASSLVLAGNTGELFF. CDR3 nucleotides: TGTGCCAGCAGCTTAGTCCTAGCGGGAAACACCGGGGAGCTGTTTTTT.

The chain combines TRBV10-3 with TRBJ1-1; the D is unclear. V lost 0 bases and J lost 0, with 11 bases in between. This CDR3 is built from 16 residues. CDR1 is ENHRY, CDR2 SYGVKD, per germline. CDR3 DNA: TGTGCCATCAGTGAGTCAGGCAACCTTGTGAACACTGAAGCTTTCTTT. It codes for CAISESGNLVNTEAFF.

The gene calls are TRBV9 and TRBJ2-5; D perhaps matches TRBD1 (5 bases). V was trimmed by 0 bases and J by 5 bases, leaving 11 bases between them. This CDR3 has 14 residues. Germline assignment: CDR1 SGDLS and CDR2 YYNGEE. This chain's CDR3 is CASSVAGMGETQYF. CDR3 DNA sequence: TGTGCCAGCAGCGTAGCAGGGATGGGGGAGACCCAGTACTTC.

This chain connects TRBV4-3 to TRBJ1-2; possibly TRBD1 for D (6 bases). Trimming shortened V by 0 bases and J by 2 bases, and 10 bases separated the two germline ends. This CDR3 contains 15 residues. CDR1 and CDR2 (germline): LGHNA, YSLEER. This chain's CDR3 is CASSQDGGGNYGYTF. For the CDR3, the DNA is TGCGCCAGCAGCCAAGATGGAGGGGGGAACTATGGCTACACCTTC.

J is TRBJ2-5 and V is TRBV11-2; either TRBD1 or TRBD2 may fit D (5 bases each). The CDR3 is 13 residues long. The V and J ends lost 1 base and 5 bases respectively, with 8 bases between them. Germline assignment: CDR1 SGHAT and CDR2 FQNNGV. The CDR3 nucleotides read TGTGCCAGCAGCTTAGGAGGGGCCGAGACCCAGTACTTC. Encoded protein: CASSLGGAETQYF.

The CDR3, as DNA: TGTGCCAGCAGCAATCGGAACACAGATACGCAGTATTTT. Encoded protein: CASSNRNTDTQYF. This chain connects TRBV2 to TRBJ2-3; D is unclear. This CDR3 is built from 13 residues. CDR1 and CDR2 from the germline V gene are SNHLY and FYNNEI. V lost 6 bases and J 2 bases, leaving 9 bases between the germline ends.

The rearrangement joins TRBV10-2 to TRBJ2-1, with 9 bases fitting TRBD2. J lost 4 bases, V lost 8 bases, and 9 bases had no gene match. The CDR3 runs 15 residues. Germline CDR1 WSHSY, CDR2 SAAADI. CDR3 DNA: TGCGCCAGCCTCGACGGGACTAGCCCTTACAATGAGCAGTTCTTC. The encoded protein is CASLDGTSPYNEQFF.

The CDR3 reads CASSVEGSYTEAFF. CDR3 bases: TGTGCCAGCAGCGTAGAGGGATCTTACACTGAAGCTTTCTTT. The chain carries TRBV9 and TRBJ1-1; D call uncertain. Germline V gene data show CDR1 as SGDLS and CDR2 as YYNGEE. Trimming cost V 0 bases and J 3 bases, with 9 bases left between them. The CDR3 consists of 14 residues.

The chain couples TRBV2 to TRBJ1-5; D may be TRBD1 (5 bases). CDR1 and CDR2 from the germline V gene are SNHLY and FYNNEI. Trimming removed 8 bases at V and 6 bases at J, with 11 bases between. This CDR3 comprises 12 residues. CDR3 protein: CASGAGAQPQHF. CDR3 nucleotide sequence: TGTGCCAGCGGAGCTGGGGCTCAGCCCCAGCATTTT. Using reference TRBV2 and TRBJ1-5 for the parts outside the CDR3, the full variable domain is EPEVTQTPSHQVTQMGQEVILRCVPISNHLYFYWYRQILGQKVEFLVSFYNNEISEKSEIFDDQFSVERPDGSNFTLKIRSTKLEDSAMYFCASGAGAQPQHFGDGTRLSIL.

The chain joins TRBV6-1 to TRBJ1-2; TRBD1 matches at 8 bases. J gave up 7 bases and V 8 bases, and 12 bases lay outside the gene matches. The CDR3 is 14 residues long. Germline CDR1 MNHNS, CDR2 SASEGT. This CDR3 is CASLFSQGAGGYTF. CDR3 DNA sequence: TGTGCCAGCCTTTTTTCCCAGGGGGCGGGTGGCTACACCTTC.

By share of the sample, this clone is medium-sized. The chain links TRBV10-3 to TRBJ2-1, with 9 bases that match TRBD2. With V trimmed by 0 bases and J by 3 bases, 6 bases remained unmatched. The germline V gene has CDR1 ENHRY and CDR2 SYGVKD. The CDR3 length is 17 residues. The CDR3 region has the DNA TGTGCCATCAGTGAGTCGCCTAGCGGGACGAACTACAATGAGCAGTTCTTC. It is translated as CAISESPSGTNYNEQFF.